This T cell receptor beta chain emerged from a study of CD8 T cells in ankylosing spondylitis. Germline V gives CDR1 DFQATT, CDR2 SNEGSKA (reference sequence). The ends were cut back, 4 bases at V and 1 base at J, with 17 bases in the middle. This CDR3 spans 16 amino acids. TCRdb itself ran the 5' RACE reads through MiXCR, one entry per CDR3 protein. The sample consists of approximately 240,000 distinct CDR3 sequences, 20% to 30% of them appearing once. This sequence joins TRBV20-1 and TRBJ2-1, with TRBD2 as a possible D gene (7 bases). Sequenced material: blood, either unsorted or a sorted T cell fraction (not recorded which). This TCR derives from a male donor with ankylosing spondylitis or in good health (not recorded which). Here the CDR3 DNA reads TGCAGTGCTACGATCTTGGCGGGGGCTTCCTACAATGAGCAGTTCTTC. Translation: CSATILAGASYNEQFF.